Included here is one T cell receptor beta chain sequence, with context. This sample stems from a study of blood T cell repertoires in COVID-19. CDR1 and CDR2 from the germline V gene are SEHNR and FQNEAQ (reference sequence). This CDR3 contains 14 residues. The V end was cut by 6 bases, the J end by 1 base, with 12 bases between. TCRdb's table, derived via immunoSEQ multiplex PCR, lists solely in-frame clones and lacks some. The sample lists under 200,000 clones, approximately 80% seen once, with 1.5% in the top ten. The V call is TRBV7-9, the J call TRBJ1-1, with D maybe TRBD1 (6 bases). Sequencing used peripheral blood. The TCR was taken from a human donor in a cohort sampled during active COVID-19. CDR3 in DNA: TGTGCCAGCAGTGCCAGGGGCCCGAACACTGAAGCTTTCTTT. It encodes CASSARGPNTEAFF. The complete variable domain, with remaining parts taken from reference TRBV7-9 and TRBJ1-1, reads DTGVSQNPRHKITKRGQNVTFRCDPISEHNRLYWYRQTLGQGPEFLTYFQNEAQLEKSRLLSDRFSAERPKGSFSTLEIQRTEQGDSAMYLCASSARGPNTEAFFGQGTRLTVV.